The entry below describes one T cell receptor beta chain. Its antigen is unknown. These data are taken from a study of T cell repertoires in cytomegalovirus infection. Via MiXCR, TCRdb re-called the reads, giving one row per CDR3 protein. The data contain around 750,000 distinct CDR3 sequences, roughly 33% of them singletons. The CDR3 has 13 residues. Trimming removed 4 bases from V and 4 bases from J, with 10 bases in between. Germline CDR1 and CDR2: MNHNY and SVGAGI (reference sequence). General study results and limits: Predominance within the ex vivo response was attributable to HLA-C-restricted CMV-specific TCR beta clonotypes. Cumulative public TCR beta family frequency identified CMV carriers with the relevant HLA.

This chain connects TRBV6-6 to TRBJ1-1, with D perhaps matching TRBD1 (5 bases). Sequenced material: cultured CD8+ T cells from PBMCs, taken from culture after CMV antigen stimulation. The receptor was derived from a human donor in good health (CMV status not recorded). Some clones in this sample may be carry-over from other donors' samples. The CDR3 coding sequence is TGTGCCAGCAGTTTTATAGGGGCCACTGAAGCTTTCTTT. Its protein product is CASSFIGATEAFF.